Following are 15 T cell receptor beta chains from one sample sequenced in a study of blood T cell repertoires in COVID-19. Profiled with immunoSEQ multiplex PCR; TCRdb holds only in-frame clones, not every one. The table has 150,000 to 200,000 clones, almost 85% seen once. The sequencing input was PBMCs or T cells enriched from blood (not recorded which). These TCRs come from a man aged 45 to 65 who had recovered from COVID-19.

The gene calls are TRBV29-1 and TRBJ1-2, with 8 bases fitting TRBD1. The V gene's germline CDR1 is SQVTM and CDR2 ANQGSEA. The CDR3 consists of 14 residues. The trim removed 7 bases at V and 2 bases at J, leaving 9 bases unmatched. In nucleotides, the CDR3 is TGCAGCGCCGCACAGGGGGAACCCAACTATGGCTACACCTTC. It encodes CSAAQGEPNYGYTF.

This clone appeared once. The chain has TRBV30 and TRBJ1-2, with a possible D match to TRBD1 (5 bases). V was cut by 3 bases and J by 6 bases, with 20 bases left in between. The germline CDR1 and CDR2 sequences are GTSNPN and SVGIG (reference sequence). The length of the CDR3 is 15 residues. The CDR3 region is CAWSEVGGPSDGYTF. CDR3 DNA sequence: TGTGCCTGGAGCGAAGTGGGGGGTCCGAGTGATGGCTACACCTTC.

V usage is TRBV11-3 and J usage is TRBJ2-1; D gene ambiguous. V was clipped by 0 bases and J by 1 base, with 4 bases between them. This CDR3 spans 14 amino acids. In germline, CDR1 is SGHNT, CDR2 YENEEA. The CDR3 sequence is CASSLDSSYNEQFF. CDR3 sequence (DNA): TGTGCCAGCAGCTTAGATAGTTCCTACAATGAGCAGTTCTTC.

Remarks on this clone: Other DNA sequences in this sample translate to the same CDR3. This chain connects TRBV5-1 to TRBJ1-1; 7 nucleotides line up with TRBD1. CDR1 and CDR2 (germline): SGHRS, YFSETQ. V shed 0 bases and J 2 bases; nucleotides not matched to a gene: 1. The CDR3 extends over 14 amino acids. The CDR3 region has the DNA TGCGCCAGCAGCTTGGACAGGGGCAACACTGAAGCTTTCTTT. It translates to CASSLDRGNTEAFF.

The V gene is TRBV19, the J gene TRBJ2-2; D not resolved. CDR1 is LNHDA, CDR2 SQIVND, per germline (reference sequence). Trimming left V 7 bases short and J 6 bases short, with 15 bases between. This CDR3 has 14 amino acids. The CDR3 DNA reads TGTGCCAGTATGAGAAACAATCAGGCCGGGGAGCTGTTTTTT. Translated, it gives CASMRNNQAGELFF. The full variable domain, its missing parts supplied by reference TRBV19 and TRBJ2-2, is DGGITQSPKYLFRKEGQNVTLSCEQNLNHDAMYWYRQDPGQGLRLIYYSQIVNDFQKGDIAEGYSVSREKKESFPLTVTSAQKNPTAFYLCASMRNNQAGELFFGEGSRLTVL.

V and J are TRBV7-9 and TRBJ2-7; D is perhaps TRBD2 (6 bases). Germline V gene lookup returns CDR1 SEHNR and CDR2 FQNEAQ (reference sequence). V lost 3 bases and J lost 1, with 13 bases in between. This CDR3 is 15 amino acids long. In DNA form, the CDR3 reads TGTGCCAGCAGCTTCGGTAGCGGCACTTCCTACGAGCAGTACTTC. Protein product: CASSFGSGTSYEQYF. The full variable domain, with the rest looked up from reference TRBV7-9 and TRBJ2-7, is DTGVSQNPRHKITKRGQNVTFRCDPISEHNRLYWYRQTLGQGPEFLTYFQNEAQLEKSRLLSDRFSAERPKGSFSTLEIQRTEQGDSAMYLCASSFGSGTSYEQYFGPGTRLTVT.

This clone was picked up one time. The chain carries TRBV2 and TRBJ2-7, with D tentatively TRBD1 (5 bases). Trimming shortened V by 1 base and J by 2 bases, and 15 bases separated the two germline ends. This CDR3 has 16 residues. Germline V gives CDR1 SNHLY, CDR2 FYNNEI. This CDR3 reads CASSEGSGRDTYEQYF. CDR3 in DNA: TGTGCCAGCAGTGAAGGCTCGGGCAGGGATACCTACGAGCAGTACTTC.

CDR3 nucleotide sequence: TGTGCCAGCAGTTTGGCTCGCTCCTACGAGCAGTACTTC. This codes for CASSLARSYEQYF. The chain combines TRBV12-3 or TRBV12-4 with TRBJ2-7; D gene ambiguous. Trimming shortened V by 3 bases and J by 0 bases, and 6 bases separated the two germline ends. CDR3 size: 13 residues.

The J gene is TRBJ1-1, the V gene TRBV30, with D perhaps matching TRBD1 (5 bases). Germline V gene sequence: CDR1 GTSNPN, CDR2 SVGIG (reference sequence). Deletions cut 1 base from V and 6 bases from J, with 12 bases between. This CDR3 region has 13 residues. The CDR3 sequence is CAWSGDGRPEAFF. CDR3 sequence (DNA): TGTGCCTGGAGTGGGGACGGGAGGCCTGAAGCTTTCTTT. The whole variable domain, remainder taken from reference TRBV30 and TRBJ1-1, is SQTIHQWPATLVQPVGSPLSLECTVEGTSNPNLYWYRQAAGRGLQLLFYSVGIGQISSEVPQNLSASRPQDRQFILSSKKLLLSDSGFYLCAWSGDGRPEAFFGQGTRLTVV.

This chain links TRBV18 with TRBJ2-1; possibly TRBD2 for D (6 bases). The CDR3 extends over 16 amino acids. Germline assignment: CDR1 KGHSH and CDR2 LQKENI. V was pared by 4 bases and J by 8 bases, with 21 bases between. For the CDR3, the DNA is TGTGCCAGCTCACTGCCCGGGACTCATGGTTCGGATGAGCAGTTCTTC. Translated, it gives CASSLPGTHGSDEQFF.

The chain couples TRBV5-4 to TRBJ2-5; 10 nucleotides match TRBD2. Losses at the gene ends were 4 bases for V and 4 bases for J; bases not matched to a gene: 7. The CDR3 is 15 residues long. Germline V gene sequence: CDR1 SGHNT, CDR2 YYREEE (reference sequence). DNA of the CDR3: TGTGCCAGCAGCGCAAGCGGGGGGGCCGGAGAGACCCAGTACTTC. Amino acids: CASSASGGAGETQYF.

V is TRBV5-1 and J is TRBJ2-3; TRBD2 matches 7 bases. Germline V lookup: CDR1 SGHRS, CDR2 YFSETQ. The CDR3 is 15 residues long. With V trimmed by 4 bases and J by 3 bases, 8 bases remained unmatched. CDR3 DNA sequence: TGCGCCAGCAGCCCCCTGGGAGGGGAGACAGATACGCAGTATTTT. This codes for CASSPLGGETDTQYF.

This chain connects TRBV11-1 to TRBJ2-3; TRBD1 might be the D (5 bases). Germline CDR1 and CDR2: SGHAT and FQDESV (reference sequence). V was shortened by 1 base and J by 5 bases, with 7 bases between the two germline ends. The CDR3 covers 13 residues. This chain's CDR3 is CASSLEGRDTQYF. CDR3 DNA sequence: TGTGCCAGCAGCTTAGAGGGGCGAGATACGCAGTATTTT.

The V call is TRBV28, the J call TRBJ2-1, with 9 bases that match TRBD1. Looked up from germline, CDR1 is MDHEN and CDR2 is SYDVKM. V gave up 5 bases and J gave up 8 bases; unmatched junction bases: 10. The CDR3 is made up of 15 amino acids. The CDR3 bases are TGTGCCAGCAGTCCACGGGACAGGGTGGGCGATGAGCAGTTCTTC. Translation: CASSPRDRVGDEQFF.

This clone was observed at least ten times. V gene TRBV4-1 combines with J gene TRBJ1-2; the match to TRBD1 covers 9 bases. V was pared by 6 bases and J by 6 bases, with 2 bases of the junction left unmatched. CDR1 is MGHRA, CDR2 YSYEKL, per germline. There are 12 residues in the CDR3. The CDR3 loop reads CASRGQGDGYTF. DNA of the CDR3: TGCGCCAGCAGGGGACAGGGAGATGGCTACACCTTC.